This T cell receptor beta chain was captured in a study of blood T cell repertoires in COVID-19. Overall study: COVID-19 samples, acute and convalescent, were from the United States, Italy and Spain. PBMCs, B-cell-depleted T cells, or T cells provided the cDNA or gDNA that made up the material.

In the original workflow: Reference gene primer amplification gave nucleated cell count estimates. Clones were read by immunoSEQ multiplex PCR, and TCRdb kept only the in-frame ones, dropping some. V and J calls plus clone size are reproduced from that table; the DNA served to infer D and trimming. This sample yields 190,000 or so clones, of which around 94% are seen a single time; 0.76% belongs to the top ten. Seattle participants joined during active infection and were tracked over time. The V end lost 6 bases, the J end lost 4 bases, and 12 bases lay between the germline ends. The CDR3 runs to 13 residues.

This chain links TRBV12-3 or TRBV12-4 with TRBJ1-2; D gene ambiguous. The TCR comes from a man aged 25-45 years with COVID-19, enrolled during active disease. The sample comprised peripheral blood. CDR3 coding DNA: TGTGCCAGCAGCCCCCGGGATCTCTATGGCTACACCTTC. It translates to CASSPRDLYGYTF.